The sequence of this T cell receptor (beta chain) was determined in a study of T cell responses to AZD1222 COVID-19 vaccine. General study findings and limits: With dominance at 160-218 and 743-854, vaccine-associated CD4 TCRs spanned spike. Unmutated variant regions reportedly attract nearly half of all spike-specific TCRs. Clonal diversity was possibly underestimated, and white British individuals and females predominated among donors. Spike-specific TCR breadth and depth were elevated following two AZD1222 doses.

TCRdb's copy holds only in-frame clones and misses some; the assay was immunoSEQ multiplex PCR. In the table there are approximately 110,000 clones, 87% of which are singletons. For this clone: Its antigen is unknown.

The CDR3 is 18 residues long. Between the trimmed V and J ends, which lost 1 base and 0 bases, there was a span of 16 bases. Germline V gene sequence: CDR1 MDHEN, CDR2 SYDVKM. The J gene is TRBJ1-5, the V gene TRBV28; the D gene is possibly TRBD1 (5 bases). The TCR sequence derives from an adult in good health. The starting material was peripheral blood, obtained on day 0 of AZD1222 vaccination. The CDR3: CASSLSRDGNLSNQPQHF. The CDR3 bases are TGTGCCAGCAGTTTATCCAGGGACGGTAACCTTAGCAATCAGCCCCAGCATTTT.